This T cell receptor (beta chain) comes out of a study of blood T cell repertoires in COVID-19. Study at large: Italy, Spain and the United States were the sources of the convalescent and acute COVID-19 samples. The cDNA or gDNA used as material had been derived from T cells, B-cell-depleted T cells, or PBMCs.

In the authors' methods: The authors estimated nucleated cell counts from reference gene primer amplification. TCRdb's table, derived via immunoSEQ multiplex PCR, lists solely in-frame clones and lacks some. That table is the source of V, J and clone size, and D and trimming were worked out from the DNA. The sample yields approximately 46,000 clones, under 90% seen once. Germline assignment: CDR1 SGHVS and CDR2 FNYEAQ. The CDR3 has 15 residues. The germline V and J ends were trimmed by 5 bases and 0 bases, with 14 bases remaining between them. The sequencing sample was made of peripheral blood. The chain uses TRBV7-6 and TRBJ2-7; D call uncertain. The TCR sequence derives from a woman over 75 with COVID-19, enrolled during active disease. The CDR3 bases are TGTGCCAGCAGCCATGGGCGCAGTGACTCCTACGAGCAGTACTTC. Translation: CASSHGRSDSYEQYF.